This T cell receptor (beta chain) was recovered during a study of early T cells in non-severe SARS-CoV-2 infection. This clonotype has a count of ten or more. Each CDR3 protein is one row after TCRdb ran MiXCR on the 5' RACE reads. The table includes around 77,000 distinct CDR3 sequences, 4.5% to 6% detected once. Sequenced here: whole blood, sampled at baseline. The clonotype originates from an adult who was a healthcare worker with PCR-confirmed SARS-CoV-2 infection or an uninfected control (not recorded which).

Here the CDR3 reads CSARTPARLAGSRAEQFF. In nucleotides, the CDR3 is TGCAGTGCTAGAACTCCAGCGAGGCTAGCGGGATCGCGTGCGGAGCAGTTCTTC. The chain couples TRBV20-1 to TRBJ2-1; 9 nucleotides match TRBD2. This CDR3 has 18 residues. After removal of 2 bases from V and 10 bases from J, the junction contained 21 bases not matched to a gene. Germline values: CDR1 DFQATT, CDR2 SNEGSKA (reference sequence).